What follows are 8 T cell receptor beta chains derived from one specimen sequenced in a study of cytomegalovirus exposure and HLA in healthy donors. TCRdb keeps only in-frame clones here, not all; method: immunoSEQ multiplex PCR. The sample has around 20,000 clones; 95% to 97% are singletons. What was sequenced was PBMCs. The receptors stem from a man aged 25-40 years in good health and CMV-seropositive.

Remarks on this clone: It is unclear where the CDR3 begins or ends on the DNA, so no DNA is shown, and the CDR3 is as TCRdb lists it. The chain is built from TRBV6-6 and TRBJ1-1; the table's TRBD1 call for D was not verified on the DNA. Germline assignment: CDR1 MNHNY and CDR2 SVGAGI (reference sequence). With termini counted, the CDR3 has 14 amino acids. The CDR3 reads CASSSSTGGGEAFF.

The V gene is TRBV9, the J gene TRBJ1-2, with 11 positions matching TRBD1. The trim removed 3 bases at V and 1 base at J, leaving 2 bases unmatched. The CDR3 consists of 15 residues. Germline-derived CDR1 and CDR2 are SGDLS and YYNGEE. The CDR3 is CASSGTGGDNYGYTF. In nucleotides, the CDR3 is TGTGCCAGCAGCGGGACAGGGGGCGATAACTATGGCTACACCTTC.

The V gene is TRBV7-2, the J gene TRBJ2-7, with TRBD2 as a possible D gene (6 bases). V lost 1 base and J lost 1, with 14 bases in between. This CDR3 region has 16 residues. Germline CDR1 reads SGHTA; CDR2 reads FQGNSA. CDR3 DNA sequence: TGTGCCAGCAGCTTAGACGGGCCTAGCGCGTCCTACGAGCAGTACTTC. This codes for CASSLDGPSASYEQYF. Drawing the rest from reference TRBV7-2 and TRBJ2-7, the complete variable domain is GAGVSQSPSNKVTEKGKDVELRCDPISGHTALYWYRQSLGQGLEFLIYFQGNSAPDKSGLPSDRFSAERTGGSVSTLTIQRTQQEDSAVYLCASSLDGPSASYEQYFGPGTRLTVT.

This chain uses TRBV4-1 with TRBJ2-3; tentative D call: TRBD2 (6 bases). Germline assignment: CDR1 MGHRA and CDR2 YSYEKL. V shed 0 bases and J shed 5 bases, with 15 bases lying between them. The CDR3 runs 16 residues. The CDR3 reads CASSQEVTRNLDTQYF. CDR3 bases: TGCGCCAGCAGCCAAGAAGTGACTAGAAACCTAGATACGCAGTATTTT.

This chain links TRBV7-2 with TRBJ2-3, with 10 bases aligning to TRBD2. V gave up 8 bases and J gave up 4 bases; unmatched junction bases: 12. The CDR3 length is 16 residues. In germline, CDR1 is SGHTA, CDR2 FQGNSA. CDR3 sequence reads: CASRRLLSGRSDTQYF. CDR3 DNA: TGTGCCAGCCGCCGACTCCTTAGCGGGAGGTCAGATACGCAGTATTTT.

In its sample, this clone was seen a few times. This chain uses TRBV13 with TRBJ2-1; weak D call: TRBD2 (7 bases). Trimming pared 5 bases from V and 9 bases from J, leaving 17 bases between. The CDR3 contains 14 residues. Germline V CDR1 and CDR2: PRHDT, FYEKMQ (reference sequence). The CDR3 loop is CASSQPRGAIEQFF. The CDR3 region has the DNA TGTGCCAGCAGCCAACCCCGGGGGGCAATTGAGCAGTTCTTC.

The DNA for the CDR3 is TGTGCCACCAGCATATTAGCGGGAGGGCAGTACAATGAGCAGTTCTTC. Amino acid sequence: CATSILAGGQYNEQFF. This chain links TRBV15 with TRBJ2-1; TRBD2 matches at 11 bases. CDR3 size: 16 residues. V lost 4 bases, J lost 4 bases, and 6 bases stayed unmatched. Per the germline V gene, CDR1 is LNHNV and CDR2 is YYDKDF (reference sequence). The variable domain in full, with the rest retrieved from reference TRBV15 and TRBJ2-1, is DAMVIQNPRYQVTQFGKPVTLSCSQTLNHNVMYWYQQKSSQAPKLLFHYYDKDFNNEADTPDNFQSRRPNTSFCFLDIRSPGLGDTAMYLCATSILAGGQYNEQFFGPGTRLTVL.

CDR3 bases: TGTGCCAGCAGTGAAGCGCAAGGAGGGACCCAGTACTTC. It is translated as CASSEAQGGTQYF. The genes are TRBV2 and TRBJ2-5; a possible D gene is TRBD2 (5 bases). V dropped 0 bases and J dropped 7 bases, with 9 bases sitting between them. Germline V CDR1 and CDR2: SNHLY, FYNNEI. The CDR3 is 13 amino acids.